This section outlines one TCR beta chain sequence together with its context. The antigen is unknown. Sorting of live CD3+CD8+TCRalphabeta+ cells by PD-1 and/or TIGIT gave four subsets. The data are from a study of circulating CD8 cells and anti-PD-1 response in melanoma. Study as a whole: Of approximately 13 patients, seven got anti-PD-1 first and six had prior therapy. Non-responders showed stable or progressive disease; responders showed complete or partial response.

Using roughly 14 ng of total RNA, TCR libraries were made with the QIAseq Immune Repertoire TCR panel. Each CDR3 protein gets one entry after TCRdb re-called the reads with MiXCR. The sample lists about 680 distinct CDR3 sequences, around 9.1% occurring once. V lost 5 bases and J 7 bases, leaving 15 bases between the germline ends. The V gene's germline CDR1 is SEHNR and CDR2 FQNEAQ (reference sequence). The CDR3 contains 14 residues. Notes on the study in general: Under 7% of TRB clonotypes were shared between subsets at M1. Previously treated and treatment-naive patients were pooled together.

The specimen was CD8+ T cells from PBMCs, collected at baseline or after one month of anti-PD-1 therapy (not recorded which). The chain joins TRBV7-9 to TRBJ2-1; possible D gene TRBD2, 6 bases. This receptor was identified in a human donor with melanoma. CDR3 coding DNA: TGTGCCAGCAGCGAAGGGTATAGCGGTAATGAGCAGTTCTTC. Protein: CASSEGYSGNEQFF.